This T cell receptor (beta chain) was captured in a study of cytomegalovirus exposure and HLA in healthy donors. CDR1 is SGHVS and CDR2 is FQNEAQ in the germline V gene. The V end lost 4 bases, the J end lost 3 bases, and 12 bases lay between the germline ends. The CDR3 has 15 residues. In this sample, this clone turned up once. Its specificity is unknown. Findings of the study overall: The study flagged some 180 TCR beta chains as cytomegalovirus-associated. Compared with the roughly 730-donor mean, an Asian-associated ancestry cluster reportedly had fewer N-insertions, according to a later analysis. Later, TCR association rates were found to vary by HLA locus, highest for DRB1 and lowest for HLA-C. In a later analysis, V- and J-gene trimming of beta chains associated with a DCLRE1C missense variant, replicated independently.

Use of 60 Vbeta and 13 Jbeta primers characterized the PCR. Here immunoSEQ multiplex PCR was the method, and the copy in TCRdb shows in-frame clones only, minus some. Altogether around 230,000 clones are present, over 60% being singletons, with the ten largest covering approximately 2%. This sequence originates from a male donor in good health and CMV-seronegative. Sequenced: PBMCs. The V and J genes are TRBV7-8 and TRBJ1-4; D is uncertain. Here the CDR3 DNA reads TGTGCCAGCAGCTCTACGTTATGGTCTAATGAAAAACTGTTTTTT. Amino acids: CASSSTLWSNEKLFF.